Reported below is one T cell receptor beta chain. Its specificity is unknown. A multiplex PCR was run with 60 Vbeta primers and 13 Jbeta primers. TCRdb's copy holds only in-frame clones and misses some; the assay was immunoSEQ multiplex PCR. The table has 100,000 to 150,000 clones, about 80% seen once; the top ten hold around 10%. With 0 bases removed from V and 8 bases from J, the gap between germline ends came to 16 bases. CDR3 size: 15 residues. CDR1 is MGHRA and CDR2 is YSYEKL in the germline V gene. This entry is derived from a study of cytomegalovirus exposure and HLA in healthy donors. Study findings and constraints: Most TCR beta V segments were productive about 87% or about 30% of the time in an earlier analysis. It was assumed in the presence/absence analyses that sequencing depth was roughly uniform across donors. Cytomegalovirus status was reportedly diagnosed by the classifier with high sensitivity and specificity. Later analysis associated a missense DCLRE1C variant with TCR beta V- and J-gene trimming.

The sequencing input was PBMCs. The source of this sequence is a man aged 30 to 39 in good health and CMV-seropositive. The V call is TRBV4-1, the J call TRBJ1-2; the D is unclear. The CDR3 nucleotides read TGCGCCAGCAGCCAAGAGGGGAGGGTCCCGAAAGGCTACACCTTC. It codes for CASSQEGRVPKGYTF.